This is a list of T cell receptor beta chains from one sample in a study of blood T cell repertoires in COVID-19. Produced via immunoSEQ multiplex PCR; TCRdb's table is partial and in-frame only. The table includes 200,000 or so clones, about nine tenths detected once. Sequenced input: PBMCs or T cells enriched from blood (not recorded which). These TCRs come from a woman between 35 and 50 years old with acute COVID-19. CDR3s include the opening cysteine and the closing phenylalanine or tryptophan. Fields, in order: CDR3 length, clone size, V gene, J gene, D gene, CDR3 DNA, CDR3 protein. A D gene is named only where the DNA matches it firmly. Clone sizes are given selectively: once, few, many, or a class where the clone is expanded.

>14|.|TRBV10-2|TRBJ1-3|TRBD1
TGCGCCAGCAAGACAGGGGGCTCTGGAAACACCATATATTTT
CASKTGGSGNTIYF
>16|.|TRBV6-5|TRBJ1-4|.
TGTGCCAGCAGTTACTCGATCAGGAGGGGGGGGGAAAAACTGTTTTTT
CASSYSIRRGGEKLFF
>14|few|TRBV7-9|TRBJ1-2|.
TGTGCCAGCAGCTTTACCGGGACACCCTATGGCTACACCTTC
CASSFTGTPYGYTF
>16|few|TRBV3-1/TRBV3-2|TRBJ2-1|TRBD2
TGTGCCAGCAGCAGACGACTAGCGTCTGCCTACAATGAGCAGTTCTTC
CASSRRLASAYNEQFF
>15|.|TRBV18|TRBJ2-7|TRBD1
TGTGCCAGCTCACCAGGTTCACCTAGGGGGCTGGAGCAGTACTTC
CASSPGSPRGLEQYF
>13|.|TRBV15|TRBJ2-1|.
TGTGCCACCAGCAGAGATGAGCAGGTCGTGCAGTTCTTC
CATSRDEQVVQFF
>10|.|TRBV6-6|TRBJ2-1|.
TGCGCAGGGGGGTTGAATGAGCAGTTCTTC
CAGGLNEQFF
>15|.|TRBV6-2/TRBV6-3|TRBJ2-6|.
TGTGCCAGCAGTTACCAGGGGTCTGGGGCCAACGTCCTGACTTTC
CASSYQGSGANVLTF
>13|.|TRBV30|TRBJ1-6|TRBD1
TGTGCCTTGACGGGACAGAGGAATTCACCCCTCCACTTT
CALTGQRNSPLHF
>14|once|TRBV6-5|TRBJ2-1|TRBD2
TGTGCCAGCAGTTATCGACTAGCGGCGAATGAGCAGTTCTTC
CASSYRLAANEQFF
>15|.|TRBV7-2|TRBJ2-1|TRBD1
TGTGCCAGCATGGAAGGGGGACAGACCTACAATGAGCAGTTCTTC
CASMEGGQTYNEQFF
>18|.|TRBV10-1|TRBJ2-3|TRBD2
TGCGCCAGCAGTGAGTCGCTAGCGGGGGGGCCAAGTACAGATACGCAGTATTTT
CASSESLAGGPSTDTQYF
>14|once|TRBV19|TRBJ1-5|.
TGTGCCAGCAAGGGGGATAAGGGTAATCAGCCCCAGCATTTT
CASKGDKGNQPQHF
>13|.|TRBV2|TRBJ1-1|.
TGTGCCAGCAGTGAGCTCGGGGGGGCTGAAGCTTTCTTT
CASSELGGAEAFF
>15|.|TRBV7-2|TRBJ2-5|TRBD1
TGTGCCAGCAGCTTAGTCAGGGGGCGTTGGGAGACCCAGTACTTC
CASSLVRGRWETQYF
>16|.|TRBV2|TRBJ1-6|.
TGTGCCAGCAGTGAAGCAGGGAGTTCAGATAATTCACCCCTCCACTTT
CASSEAGSSDNSPLHF
>15|.|TRBV25-1|TRBJ1-5|TRBD1
TGTGCCAGCAGGTCAGGGGGATCTGGCAATCAGCCCCAGCATTTT
CASRSGGSGNQPQHF
>16|few|TRBV19|TRBJ2-1|.
TGTGCCAGTAGTAGAATAGGGCAGGGCGCCTACAATGAGCAGTTCTTC
CASSRIGQGAYNEQFF
>16|.|TRBV7-2|TRBJ2-3|TRBD2
TGTGCCAGCAGCGCAAGAGTAGCGGGGGGTGGAGATACGCAGTATTTT
CASSARVAGGGDTQYF
>15|.|TRBV11-2|TRBJ2-3|TRBD2
TGTGCCAGCAGCTTAGGCGGGAGTCCCGCAGATACGCAGTATTTT
CASSLGGSPADTQYF
>14|.|TRBV27|TRBJ1-2|TRBD1
TGTGCCAGCAGTCCCTCACAGGGGAACTATGGCTACACCTTC
CASSPSQGNYGYTF
>13|once|TRBV6-2/TRBV6-3|TRBJ1-1|.
TGTGCCAGCAGCCATGACAGCAACACTGAAGCTTTCTTT
CASSHDSNTEAFF
>13|.|TRBV2|TRBJ1-5|.
TGTGCCAGCAAGGAACAGGGCAATCAGCCCCAGCATTTT
CASKEQGNQPQHF
>15|.|TRBV7-8|TRBJ1-1|TRBD1
TGTGCCAGCAATAAAAACAGGGGCCCGAACACTGAAGCTTTCTTT
CASNKNRGPNTEAFF
>15|.|TRBV6-5|TRBJ1-1|.
TGTGCCAGCAGTTACTTTGGGCCCATGAACACTGAAGCTTTCTTT
CASSYFGPMNTEAFF